Below are 28 T cell receptor beta chains sequenced from a single sample in a study of T-cell reconstitution after alpha-beta-depleted transplantation in children. For TCRbeta, the library was prepared with unique molecular identifiers. TCRdb passed the PCR reads through MiXCR, listing each CDR3 protein once. The table includes approximately 800,000 distinct CDR3 sequences, roughly 16% detected once. The sequencing here drew on PBMCs, mostly from graft donor cells, taken 360 days after TCRalphabeta/CD19-depleted stem cell transplant. These receptor sequences come from a male patient younger than 18 who had a stem cell transplant for acute lymphoblastic leukemia, so the T cells may come from the graft donor.

In this sample, this clonotype turned up a few times. The rearrangement links TRBV7-6 to TRBJ2-1; D is uncertain. With 5 bases removed from V and 2 bases from J, the gap between germline ends came to 13 bases. Germline lookup yields CDR1 SGHVS and CDR2 FNYEAQ. This CDR3 has 15 residues. For the CDR3, the DNA is TGTGCCAGCAGCGCGGACCCACGAGCCTACAATGAGCAGTTCTTC. Protein: CASSADPRAYNEQFF.

There are many counts of this clonotype. The junction and the germline gene differ at one end; a read error may be behind it. The V call is TRBV5-1, the J call TRBJ2-1; no definite D call. The germline V gene encodes CDR1 SGHRS and CDR2 YFSETQ. The CDR3 runs to 11 residues. CDR3 sequence reads: CASSLSNEQFF. CDR3 DNA: TGTGCCAGCAGTTTATCGAATGAGCAGTTCTTC. The whole variable domain, remainder taken from reference TRBV5-1 and TRBJ2-1, is KAGVTQTPRYLIKTRGQQVTLSCSPISGHRSVSWYQQTPGQGLQFLFEYFSETQRNKGNFPGRFSGRQFSNSRSEMNVSTLELGDSALYLCASSLSNEQFFGPGTRLTVL.

This chain joins TRBV29-1 and TRBJ1-1; D gene ambiguous. The CDR3 runs 14 residues. Trimming removed 7 bases from V and 1 base from J, with 16 bases in between. Germline V lookup: CDR1 SQVTM, CDR2 ANQGSEA. The CDR3 nucleotides read TGCAGCGCTCGGATCCGGCAGGAGAACACTGAAGCTTTCTTT. Amino acids: CSARIRQENTEAFF.

This clonotype was seen only a few times. This chain joins TRBV6-5 and TRBJ1-4; 10 nucleotides agree with TRBD1. This CDR3 comprises 15 residues. The V gene's germline CDR1 is MNHEY and CDR2 SVGAGI. V shed 2 bases, J shed 6 bases, and the junction held 3 bases outside the gene matches. CDR3 nucleotides: TGTGCCAGCAGTTACACGACAGGGGGCTATGAAAAACTGTTTTTT. It is translated as CASSYTTGGYEKLFF.

The chain recombines TRBV28 with TRBJ2-7; tentative D call: TRBD2 (5 bases). The V gene lost 6 bases and the J gene lost 2 bases, with 14 bases spanning the gap. The CDR3 loop spans 14 amino acids. Germline assignment: CDR1 MDHEN and CDR2 SYDVKM. The CDR3 coding sequence is TGTGCCAGCAGCTTTAGCGCCCGAACCTACGAGCAGTACTTC. This gives the protein CASSFSARTYEQYF.

This sequence joins TRBV11-2 and TRBJ2-1, with 8 nucleotides matching TRBD1. The CDR3 length is 14 residues. CDR1 SGHAT and CDR2 FQNNGV come from the germline V gene. Trimming took 5 bases from V and 5 from J; bases not matched to a gene: 5. The CDR3 is CASSTWTGNNEQFF. The CDR3 DNA follows: TGTGCCAGCAGCACCTGGACAGGGAACAATGAGCAGTTCTTC.

V and J are TRBV24-1 and TRBJ2-5; D remains unclear. The CDR3 has 13 amino acids. Trimming took off 0 bases at V and 6 bases at J, with 7 bases between the two ends. The germline gives CDR1 KGHDR, CDR2 SFDVKD. This CDR3 is CATSDLHAKTQYF. The CDR3 region has the DNA TGTGCCACCAGTGATTTGCACGCGAAGACCCAGTACTTC.

V is TRBV9 and J is TRBJ2-7, with 11 bases identical to TRBD2. CDR1 and CDR2 from the germline V gene are SGDLS and YYNGEE. The V gene end was trimmed by 4 bases and the J gene end by 2 bases; junction bases not matched to a gene: 5. This CDR3 comprises 15 residues. CDR3 sequence (DNA): TGTGCCAGCAGCCCCTCGGGACTAGCGGCCTACGAGCAGTACTTC. This gives the protein CASSPSGLAAYEQYF.

This clonotype was detected only a few times. For the CDR3, the DNA is TGTGCCAGCAGCTTCGTTCCTAACACAGATACGCAGTATTTT. Its translation is CASSFVPNTDTQYF. The V call is TRBV7-6, the J call TRBJ2-3; D unclear. Germline CDR1 reads SGHVS; CDR2 reads FNYEAQ. V was shortened by 3 bases and J by 2 bases, with 9 bases between the two germline ends. This CDR3 comprises 14 residues.

The chain couples TRBV30 to TRBJ2-2; no definite D call. This CDR3 has 12 amino acids. V was clipped by 6 bases and J by 2 bases, with 7 bases between them. Germline values: CDR1 GTSNPN, CDR2 SVGIG (reference sequence). The CDR3 bases are TGTGCCTGTACTCGAAACACCGGGGAGCTGTTTTTT. Translation gives CACTRNTGELFF.

This clonotype was picked up a small number of times. The chain employs TRBV4-1 and TRBJ2-3; 7 nucleotides align to TRBD1. This CDR3 region has 15 residues. Germline V gene lookup returns CDR1 MGHRA and CDR2 YSYEKL. V trimming: 3 bases; J trimming: 5 bases; junction bases outside the gene matches: 8. Written as DNA, the CDR3 is TGCGCCAGCAGCCAGAAGATCCACAGGGGAGATACGCAGTATTTT. The encoded protein is CASSQKIHRGDTQYF.

The genes are TRBV20-1 and TRBJ2-7; 10 nucleotides align to TRBD2. Germline V gives CDR1 DFQATT, CDR2 SNEGSKA (reference sequence). This CDR3 has 13 residues. Germline trimming cut 4 bases from V and 6 bases from J; bases unmatched to any gene: 6. CDR3 protein: CSANLAGEGEQYF. The CDR3 DNA sequence: TGCAGTGCTAATCTAGCGGGAGAAGGCGAGCAGTACTTC.

This chain links TRBV12-3 or TRBV12-4 with TRBJ1-6; TRBD1 aligns across 9 bases. This CDR3 has 16 residues. Unmatched junction bases numbered 9, after V lost 6 bases and J lost 6 bases. CDR3 protein: CASRPGQGLFNSPLHF. CDR3 DNA: TGTGCCAGCAGACCGGGACAGGGTCTCTTTAATTCACCCCTCCACTTT.

V usage is TRBV12-3 or TRBV12-4 and J usage is TRBJ2-2; 7 nucleotides align to TRBD1. The CDR3 runs 16 residues. The V segment lost 1 base and the J segment 6 bases; nucleotides outside the gene matches: 8. CDR3 amino acids: CASSLEEGGASGELFF. Here the CDR3 DNA reads TGTGCCAGCAGTTTAGAGGAAGGGGGCGCTTCCGGGGAGCTGTTTTTT.

This chain uses TRBV20-1 with TRBJ2-3; 12 bases are shared with TRBD2. The V and J ends lost 5 bases and 6 bases, in that order; junction bases with no gene match: 6. CDR1 and CDR2 (germline): DFQATT, SNEGSKA (reference sequence). This CDR3 comprises 14 residues. CDR3 region: CSALNLAGGDTQYF. CDR3 bases: TGCAGTGCTCTGAATCTAGCGGGAGGGGATACGCAGTATTTT.

This chain joins TRBV7-2 and TRBJ2-7; TRBD2 aligns across 12 bases. V was clipped by 3 bases and J by 5 bases; unmatched bases: 5. The length of the CDR3 is 15 residues. Germline assignment: CDR1 SGHTA and CDR2 FQGNSA. The CDR3 DNA sequence: TGTGCCAGCAGCTTGACTAGCGGGAGAGGAAACGAGCAGTACTTC. Amino acid sequence: CASSLTSGRGNEQYF. Variable domain in full (rest from reference TRBV7-2 and TRBJ2-7): GAGVSQSPSNKVTEKGKDVELRCDPISGHTALYWYRQSLGQGLEFLIYFQGNSAPDKSGLPSDRFSAERTGGSVSTLTIQRTQQEDSAVYLCASSLTSGRGNEQYFGPGTRLTVT.

This clonotype was recorded a few times. V usage is TRBV5-6 and J usage is TRBJ2-7, with 10 bases fitting TRBD2. Losses at the gene ends were 4 bases for V and 3 bases for J; bases not matched to a gene: 7. This CDR3 has 15 residues. From germline, CDR1 is SGHDT and CDR2 YYEEEE. Written as DNA, the CDR3 is TGTGCCAGCAGCGGCGGGACTAGCGCGAGCTACGAGCAGTACTTC. Protein: CASSGGTSASYEQYF. Using reference TRBV5-6 and TRBJ2-7 for the parts outside the CDR3, the full variable domain is DAGVTQSPTHLIKTRGQQVTLRCSPKSGHDTVSWYQQALGQGPQFIFQYYEEEERQRGNFPDRFSGHQFPNYSSELNVNALLLGDSALYLCASSGGTSASYEQYFGPGTRLTVT.

At least ten counts were recorded for this clonotype. The V and J genes are TRBV20-1 and TRBJ2-1, with D tentatively TRBD2 (5 bases). Germline lookup yields CDR1 DFQATT and CDR2 SNEGSKA (reference sequence). The V end lost 2 bases, the J end lost 6 bases, and 14 bases lay between the germline ends. The CDR3 sequence is 14 residues long. In DNA, the CDR3 is TGCAGTGCTAGACGGGGAAAGTACTCCAATGAGCAGTTCTTC. Translation: CSARRGKYSNEQFF.

The CDR3 reads CSVIAGRASYNEQFF. CDR3 DNA: TGCAGCGTCATAGCGGGAAGAGCCTCCTACAATGAGCAGTTCTTC. V gene TRBV29-1 combines with J gene TRBJ2-1, with 8 bases matching TRBD2. The V gene's germline CDR1 is SQVTM and CDR2 ANQGSEA. The ends lost 6 bases at V and 0 bases at J; junction bases unmatched: 7. This CDR3 has 15 amino acids.

This clonotype has more than one count but fewer than ten. The chain employs TRBV4-1 and TRBJ1-2; D is ambiguous. Germline V gene lookup returns CDR1 MGHRA and CDR2 YSYEKL. V lost 2 bases and J lost 1, with 14 bases in between. CDR3 size: 16 residues. CDR3 loop: CASSQTNGRINYGYTF. DNA for the CDR3: TGCGCCAGCAGCCAAACAAATGGACGGATTAACTATGGCTACACCTTC.

V gene TRBV12-3 or TRBV12-4 combines with J gene TRBJ1-2; a weak D match, TRBD1 (6 bases). The CDR3 runs to 13 residues. V lost 6 bases and J lost 6, with 14 bases in between. CDR3 nucleotide sequence: TGTGCCAGCAGACCAGGGGTTGGCGATGGCTACACCTTC. Amino acids: CASRPGVGDGYTF.

The chain is built from TRBV28 and TRBJ2-7; possible D gene TRBD1, 5 bases. V was clipped by 4 bases and J by 3 bases, with 16 bases between them. Germline CDR1 is MDHEN and CDR2 is SYDVKM. The CDR3 contains 15 residues. CDR3 region: CASSSNRQLDYEQYF. The CDR3 coding sequence is TGTGCCAGCAGTTCAAATCGACAGCTAGACTACGAGCAGTACTTC.

The chain has TRBV14 and TRBJ2-7; a weak D match, TRBD2 (5 bases). Germline assignment: CDR1 SGHDN and CDR2 FVKESK. The CDR3 runs 13 residues. The V end was cut by 3 bases, the J end by 5 bases, with 11 bases between. The CDR3 loop is CASSHPNGDEQYF. CDR3 sequence (DNA): TGTGCCAGCAGCCACCCCAACGGGGACGAGCAGTACTTC.

This clonotype showed up many times. The chain has TRBV7-7 and TRBJ2-7; 9 bases are shared with TRBD1. This CDR3 is built from 13 residues. The trim removed 5 bases at V and 5 bases at J, leaving 4 bases unmatched. Germline V CDR1 and CDR2: SSHAT, FNYEAQ (reference sequence). The CDR3 region has the DNA TGTGCCAGCAGCCGGGACAGGGAGGACGAGCAGTACTTC. It codes for CASSRDREDEQYF.

In the case of this clonotype: One end of the junction is discordant with germline, which a read error may explain. The chain links TRBV15 to TRBJ2-4; D is ambiguous. The germline V gene encodes CDR1 LNHNV and CDR2 YYDKDF (reference sequence). The CDR3 loop spans 15 amino acids. Here the CDR3 reads CATSRAALAKNIQYF. The CDR3 DNA is TGTGCCACCAGCAGAGCTGCTTTAGCCAAAAACATTCAGTATTTC.

There are a few counts of this clonotype. The chain is built from TRBV2 and TRBJ1-5, with 10 bases lining up with TRBD1. Germline CDR1 is SNHLY and CDR2 is FYNNEI. This CDR3 is built from 15 residues. V gave up 7 bases and J gave up 3 bases; unmatched junction bases: 6. The CDR3 sequence is CASNRDRGDNQPQHF. CDR3 in DNA: TGTGCCAGCAATCGGGACAGGGGTGACAATCAGCCCCAGCATTTT.

This clonotype has only a few counts. This chain uses TRBV5-1 with TRBJ1-5; TRBD1 agrees at 7 bases. The CDR3 is 15 residues long. CDR1 is SGHRS, CDR2 YFSETQ, per germline. J was trimmed by 5 bases and V by 4 bases; bases with no gene match: 9. CDR3 sequence (DNA): TGCGCCAGCAGCGTGTGGGGGGACAGTTATCAGCCCCAGCATTTT. Residues: CASSVWGDSYQPQHF.

This clonotype was seen more than once but under ten times. This chain joins TRBV5-1 and TRBJ1-2; TRBD1 agrees at 9 bases. Unmatched junction bases numbered 6, after V lost 4 bases and J lost 5 bases. The germline gives CDR1 SGHRS, CDR2 YFSETQ. The CDR3 length is 14 residues. CDR3 nucleotide sequence: TGCGCCAGCAGCCCGGGACAGGGATTGTATGGCTACACCTTC. Translated: CASSPGQGLYGYTF.